A single sample gave rise to the 22 T cell receptor beta chains below, sequenced in a study of blood T cell repertoires in COVID-19. TCRdb's copy holds only in-frame clones and misses some; the assay was immunoSEQ multiplex PCR. The repertoire holds fewer than 200,000 clones, with approximately 82% as singletons. Sequencing was done on a sample of PBMCs or T cells enriched from blood (not recorded which). All receptors come from a woman aged 60-75 years with acute COVID-19.

The rearrangement uses TRBV19 and TRBJ1-1; D is possibly TRBD1 (6 bases). The V and J ends lost 5 bases and 1 base respectively, with 17 bases between them. The CDR3 loop spans 16 amino acids. Germline V gene data show CDR1 as LNHDA and CDR2 as SQIVND (reference sequence). CDR3 nucleotide sequence: TGTGCCAGTAGTCCAGCGACGGGACAACCGAACACTGAAGCTTTCTTT. Translation gives CASSPATGQPNTEAFF.

The chain uses TRBV30 and TRBJ2-2, with TRBD1 matching 7 bases. With 3 bases clipped from V and 4 bases from J, the junction kept 5 bases outside the gene matches. CDR1 GTSNPN and CDR2 SVGIG come from the germline V gene (reference sequence). There are 14 residues in the CDR3. The CDR3 spells CAWRGQSRTGELFF. The CDR3 DNA sequence: TGTGCCTGGAGGGGACAGTCCCGCACCGGGGAGCTGTTTTTT.

V usage is TRBV4-2 and J usage is TRBJ1-2, with D possibly TRBD1 on 6 matching bases. Looked up from germline, CDR1 is LGHNA and CDR2 is YNFKEQ. Trimming stripped 0 bases from V and 0 bases from J, with 14 bases between. This CDR3 spans 17 amino acids. CDR3 sequence (DNA): TGTGCCAGCAGCCAAGATATGGGGGACACGACTAACTATGGCTACACCTTC. Its translation is CASSQDMGDTTNYGYTF.

The V call is TRBV4-1, the J call TRBJ2-2; the D is unclear. V dropped 0 bases and J dropped 6 bases, with 11 bases sitting between them. The CDR3 totals 15 residues. Per the germline V gene, CDR1 is MGHRA and CDR2 is YSYEKL. The CDR3 coding sequence is TGCGCCAGCAGCCAAGAGGCACAGTTCCCCGGGGAGCTGTTTTTT. Protein: CASSQEAQFPGELFF.

V gene TRBV7-2 combines with J gene TRBJ2-1, with 10 nucleotides matching TRBD2. Germline lookup yields CDR1 SGHTA and CDR2 FQGNSA. This CDR3 is 14 amino acids long. J was trimmed by 7 bases and V by 7 bases; bases with no gene match: 7. In DNA form, the CDR3 reads TGTGCCAGCACCTGGACTAGCGGAACAAATGAGCAGTTCTTC. It codes for CASTWTSGTNEQFF. Combining the CDR3 with reference TRBV7-2 and TRBJ2-1 gives the whole variable domain GAGVSQSPSNKVTEKGKDVELRCDPISGHTALYWYRQSLGQGLEFLIYFQGNSAPDKSGLPSDRFSAERTGGSVSTLTIQRTQQEDSAVYLCASTWTSGTNEQFFGPGTRLTVL.

The CDR3 reads CASSIAPRAGYTF. In DNA, the CDR3 is TGTGCCAGCAGCATCGCACCTCGAGCGGGCTACACCTTC. V gene TRBV3-1 (or the pseudogene TRBV3-2) combines with J gene TRBJ1-2; no clear D. The germline CDR1 and CDR2 sequences are LGHDT and YNNKEL (reference sequence). V lost 5 bases and J lost 8, with 15 bases in between. The CDR3 contains 13 residues.

The chain uses TRBV9 and TRBJ1-2; 7 bases agree with TRBD1. This CDR3 has 15 residues. Trimming at V came to 4 bases and at J to 1 base, leaving 7 bases not matched to a gene. Looked up from germline, CDR1 is SGDLS and CDR2 is YYNGEE. Here the CDR3 reads CASSQGTAVNYGYTF. CDR3 coding DNA: TGTGCCAGCAGCCAAGGGACAGCGGTTAACTATGGCTACACCTTC.

The chain employs TRBV7-2 and TRBJ1-2; the D is unclear. V lost 0 bases, J lost 5 bases, and 7 bases lay in between. The CDR3 is 13 amino acids. Germline V gene sequence: CDR1 SGHTA, CDR2 FQGNSA. In DNA, the CDR3 is TGTGCCAGCAGCTTAGCGCCACAGTATGGCTACACCTTC. It encodes CASSLAPQYGYTF.

The chain couples TRBV29-1 to TRBJ2-5, with a tentative D call TRBD1 (5 bases). The CDR3 loop spans 12 amino acids. Deletions cut 5 bases from V and 1 base from J, with 8 bases between. Looked up from germline, CDR1 is SQVTM and CDR2 is ANQGSEA. CDR3 DNA: TGCAGCGTTTGGCAGGGCCAAGAGACCCAGTACTTC. It specifies CSVWQGQETQYF.

This sequence joins TRBV21-1 and TRBJ1-4; TRBD1 is the table's D call and was not checked against the DNA. TRBV21-1 corresponds to a pseudogene. The CDR3 sequence is 15 residues long. The CDR3 DNA is TGTGCCAGCGAGTCTCAGGGGGGAACAAATGAAAAACTGTTTTTT. Amino acids: CASESQGGTNEKLFF.

The rearrangement uses TRBV5-1 and TRBJ1-4, with 7 bases fitting TRBD1. Per germline, CDR1 SGHRS and CDR2 YFSETQ. Trimming removed 7 bases from V and 7 bases from J; junction bases left unmatched: 10. This CDR3 is 14 amino acids long. The CDR3 DNA sequence: TGCGCCAGCGGAGACCAAGGGGGCGGTGAAAAACTGTTTTTT. Its protein product is CASGDQGGGEKLFF. The variable domain in full, with the rest retrieved from reference TRBV5-1 and TRBJ1-4, is KAGVTQTPRYLIKTRGQQVTLSCSPISGHRSVSWYQQTPGQGLQFLFEYFSETQRNKGNFPGRFSGRQFSNSRSEMNVSTLELGDSALYLCASGDQGGGEKLFFGSGTQLSVL.

The chain has TRBV6-2 or TRBV6-3 and TRBJ2-7; 12 bases map to TRBD2. Germline V gene lookup returns CDR1 MNHEY and CDR2 SVGEGT. Trimming removed 4 bases from V and 2 bases from J; junction bases left unmatched: 9. The CDR3 has 17 amino acids. The DNA of the CDR3 is TGTGCCAGCAGTTCCCATACTAGCGGGGGGCCGGCCTACGAGCAGTACGTC. It translates to CASSSHTSGGPAYEQYV.

The DNA of the CDR3 is TGCGCCAGCAGCCAAATTCAGGGAGGGACAGGGAATGAAAAACTGTTTTTT. Protein product: CASSQIQGGTGNEKLFF. The genes are TRBV4-1 and TRBJ1-4, with TRBD1 identical over 9 bases. There are 17 residues in the CDR3. CDR1 and CDR2 from the germline V gene are MGHRA and YSYEKL. V shed 2 bases, J shed 5 bases, and the junction held 9 bases outside the gene matches.

V usage is TRBV24-1 and J usage is TRBJ1-2; D possibly corresponds to TRBD1 (6 bases). Germline V gene lookup returns CDR1 KGHDR and CDR2 SFDVKD. With 5 bases removed from V and 4 bases from J, the gap between germline ends came to 19 bases. The CDR3 runs to 16 residues. The CDR3 DNA follows: TGTGCCACCAGTGCCCTGGACAGCCCCCCGGGCTATGGCTACACCTTC. Translating it yields CATSALDSPPGYGYTF.

Concerning this clone itself: Other DNA variants within this sample encode the same CDR3. The chain uses TRBV5-1 and TRBJ1-2, with 12 positions matching TRBD1. The germline V gene encodes CDR1 SGHRS and CDR2 YFSETQ. V shed 3 bases and J 6 bases; nucleotides not matched to a gene: 3. The CDR3 extends over 14 amino acids. The CDR3 spells CASSSGTGGDGYTF. As DNA, the CDR3 is TGCGCCAGCAGCTCAGGGACAGGGGGCGATGGCTACACCTTC.

V and J are TRBV27 and TRBJ1-3, with 11 bases identical to TRBD1. V dropped 8 bases and J dropped 1; count of bases not matched to a gene: 1. CDR3 length: 14 amino acids. Looked up from germline, CDR1 is MNHEY and CDR2 is SMNVEV (reference sequence). The CDR3 region has the DNA TGTGCCAGCGGACAGGGGGCTTCTGGAAACACCATATATTTT. It translates to CASGQGASGNTIYF.

The CDR3 here is CASSPETGLDGYTF. The CDR3 DNA follows: TGTGCCAGCAGCCCAGAGACAGGGCTCGATGGCTACACCTTC. This chain uses TRBV7-8 with TRBJ1-2; TRBD1 aligns across 7 bases. The germline CDR1 and CDR2 sequences are SGHVS and FQNEAQ. V lost 5 bases and J lost 6; bases outside the gene matches: 9. The CDR3 is 14 amino acids. The entire variable domain, with the rest obtained from reference TRBV7-8 and TRBJ1-2, is as follows: GAGVSQSPRYKVAKRGQDVALRCDPISGHVSLFWYQQALGQGPEFLTYFQNEAQLDKSGLPSDRFFAERPEGSVSTLKIQRTQQEDSAVYLCASSPETGLDGYTFGSGTRLTVV.

This chain uses TRBV28 with TRBJ1-6, with D tentatively TRBD1 (6 bases). Germline-derived CDR1 and CDR2 are MDHEN and SYDVKM. This CDR3 spans 18 amino acids. V dropped 2 bases and J dropped 9 bases, with 23 bases sitting between them. The CDR3 region has the DNA TGTGCCAGCAGTTTAGGACAGCGGGGGGCCGCTCATTCTTCACCCCTCCACTTT. As protein: CASSLGQRGAAHSSPLHF.

The J gene is TRBJ2-7, the V gene TRBV15; tentative D call: TRBD1 (5 bases). Germline V lookup: CDR1 LNHNV, CDR2 YYDKDF (reference sequence). The CDR3 totals 14 residues. Deletions cut 3 bases from V and 0 bases from J, with 9 bases between. CDR3 in DNA: TGTGCCACCAGCAGGGACATGAGCTCCTACGAGCAGTACGTC. Translation: CATSRDMSSYEQYV.

This clone was recorded a few times. J is TRBJ1-2 and V is TRBV7-9, with 8 bases matching TRBD1. The trim removed 3 bases at V and 13 bases at J, leaving 22 bases unmatched. Germline CDR1 is SEHNR and CDR2 is FQNEAQ (reference sequence). The CDR3 runs to 17 residues. DNA for the CDR3: TGTGCCAGCAGCTTTGGAGGGACAGGAGCCCTCCGTACCGGTGGCACCTTC. Translating it yields CASSFGGTGALRTGGTF.

The chain links TRBV4-3 to TRBJ1-6, with D perhaps matching TRBD1 (5 bases). Trimming pared 11 bases from V and 9 bases from J, leaving 23 bases between. In germline, CDR1 is LGHNA, CDR2 YSLEER. This CDR3 contains 15 residues. In nucleotides, the CDR3 is TGCGCCGGGGCCCTCTCCTCCGGAAGTAGTTCACCCCTCCACTTT. This translates into CAGALSSGSSSPLHF.

V and J are TRBV2 and TRBJ1-2, with no clear D. The ends were cut back, 6 bases at V and 3 bases at J, with 11 bases in the middle. The length of the CDR3 is 13 residues. The V gene's germline CDR1 is SNHLY and CDR2 FYNNEI. CDR3: CASSVTMDYGYTF. In DNA form, the CDR3 reads TGTGCCAGCAGCGTTACAATGGACTATGGCTACACCTTC.